A single sample gave rise to the 2 T cell receptor beta chains below, sequenced in a study of T cell repertoires in cytomegalovirus infection. Each CDR3 protein gets one entry after TCRdb re-called the reads with MiXCR. The data hold a few hundred thousand distinct CDR3 sequences, with approximately 8.3% observed a single time. The sample comprised PBMCs. Source of these receptors: a human donor in good health (CMV status not recorded). Some clones in this sample may be carry-over from other donors' samples.

This clonotype was detected a few times. This chain's CDR3 is CASSPSGAVYEQYF. CDR3 DNA: TGTGCCAGCAGCCCCAGCGGGGCGGTCTACGAGCAGTACTTC. This rearrangement joins TRBV5-6 to TRBJ2-7; TRBD2 matches 7 bases. V was clipped by 4 bases and J by 3 bases; unmatched bases: 7. CDR3 length: 14 residues. CDR1 SGHDT and CDR2 YYEEEE come from the germline V gene. The full variable domain, in which reference TRBV5-6 and TRBJ2-7 provide the parts outside the CDR3, is DAGVTQSPTHLIKTRGQQVTLRCSPKSGHDTVSWYQQALGQGPQFIFQYYEEEERQRGNFPDRFSGHQFPNYSSELNVNALLLGDSALYLCASSPSGAVYEQYFGPGTRLTVT.

This clonotype has a handful of counts. This chain links TRBV2 with TRBJ1-2; D is perhaps TRBD1 (6 bases). Germline values: CDR1 SNHLY, CDR2 FYNNEI. Trimming cost V 6 bases and J 8 bases, with 13 bases left between them. The CDR3 is 12 residues long. The CDR3 DNA follows: TGTGCCAGCAGGAGGGACACTTACGGCTACACCTTC. Protein: CASRRDTYGYTF.